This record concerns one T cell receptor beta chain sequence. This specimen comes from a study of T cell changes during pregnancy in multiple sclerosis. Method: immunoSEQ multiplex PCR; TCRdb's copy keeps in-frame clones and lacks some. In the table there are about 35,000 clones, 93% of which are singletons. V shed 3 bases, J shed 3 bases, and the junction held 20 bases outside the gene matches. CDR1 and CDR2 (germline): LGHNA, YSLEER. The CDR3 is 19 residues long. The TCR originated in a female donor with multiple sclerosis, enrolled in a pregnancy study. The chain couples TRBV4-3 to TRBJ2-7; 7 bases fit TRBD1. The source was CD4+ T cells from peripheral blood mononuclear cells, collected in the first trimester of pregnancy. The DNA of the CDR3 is TGCGCCAGCAGCCAGGATAGACAGGGTCGAGACTGGGGCGACTACGAGCAGTACTTC. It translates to CASSQDRQGRDWGDYEQYF.